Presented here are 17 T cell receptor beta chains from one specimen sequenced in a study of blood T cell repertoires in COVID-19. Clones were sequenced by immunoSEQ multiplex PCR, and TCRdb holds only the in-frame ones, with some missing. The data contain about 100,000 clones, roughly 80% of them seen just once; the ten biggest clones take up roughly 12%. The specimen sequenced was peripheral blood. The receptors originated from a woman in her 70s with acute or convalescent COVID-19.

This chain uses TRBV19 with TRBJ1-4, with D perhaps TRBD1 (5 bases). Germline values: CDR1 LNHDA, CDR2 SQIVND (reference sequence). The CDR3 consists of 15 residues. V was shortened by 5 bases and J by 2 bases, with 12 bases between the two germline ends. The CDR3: CASSDLGGTNEKLFF. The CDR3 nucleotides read TGTGCCAGTAGTGACCTGGGGGGGACTAATGAAAAACTGTTTTTT.

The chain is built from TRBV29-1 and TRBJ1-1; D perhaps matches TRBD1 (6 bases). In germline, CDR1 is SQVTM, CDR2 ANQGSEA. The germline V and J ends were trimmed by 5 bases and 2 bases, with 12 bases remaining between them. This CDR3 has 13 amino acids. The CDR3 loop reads CSVPQTGNTEAFF. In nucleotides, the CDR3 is TGCAGCGTTCCCCAGACAGGCAACACTGAAGCTTTCTTT.

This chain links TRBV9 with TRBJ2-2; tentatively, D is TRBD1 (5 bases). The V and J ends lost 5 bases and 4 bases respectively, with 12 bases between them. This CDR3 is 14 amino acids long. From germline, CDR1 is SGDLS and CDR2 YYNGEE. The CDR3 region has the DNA TGTGCCAGCAGTCGTACAGGAGCCACCGGGGAGCTGTTTTTT. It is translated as CASSRTGATGELFF. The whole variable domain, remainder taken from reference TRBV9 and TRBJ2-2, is DSGVTQTPKHLITATGQRVTLRCSPRSGDLSVYWYQQSLDQGLQFLIQYYNGEERAKGNILERFSAQQFPDLHSELNLSSLELGDSALYFCASSRTGATGELFFGEGSRLTVL.

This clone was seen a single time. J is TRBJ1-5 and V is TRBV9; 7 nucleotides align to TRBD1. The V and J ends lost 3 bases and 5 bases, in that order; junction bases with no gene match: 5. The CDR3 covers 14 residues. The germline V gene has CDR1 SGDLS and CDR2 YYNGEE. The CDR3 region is CASSAGTDYQPQHF. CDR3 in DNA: TGTGCCAGCAGCGCCGGGACAGATTATCAGCCCCAGCATTTT.

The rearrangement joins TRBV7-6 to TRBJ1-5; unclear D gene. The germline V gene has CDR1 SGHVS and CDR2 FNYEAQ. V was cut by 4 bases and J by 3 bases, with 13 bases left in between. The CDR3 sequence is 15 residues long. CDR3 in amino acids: CASSSLGLTNQPQHF. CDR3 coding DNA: TGTGCCAGCAGCTCCCTTGGCCTTACCAATCAGCCCCAGCATTTT.

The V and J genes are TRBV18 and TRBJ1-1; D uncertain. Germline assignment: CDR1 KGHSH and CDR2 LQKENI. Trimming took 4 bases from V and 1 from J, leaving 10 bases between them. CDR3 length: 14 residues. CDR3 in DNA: TGTGCCAGCTCACTCCGGGAAAAGAACACTGAAGCTTTCTTT. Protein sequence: CASSLREKNTEAFF. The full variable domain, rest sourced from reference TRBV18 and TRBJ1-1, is NAGVMQNPRHLVRRRGQEARLRCSPMKGHSHVYWYRQLPEEGLKFMVYLQKENIIDESGMPKERFSAEFPKEGPSILRIQQVVRGDSAAYFCASSLREKNTEAFFGQGTRLTVV.

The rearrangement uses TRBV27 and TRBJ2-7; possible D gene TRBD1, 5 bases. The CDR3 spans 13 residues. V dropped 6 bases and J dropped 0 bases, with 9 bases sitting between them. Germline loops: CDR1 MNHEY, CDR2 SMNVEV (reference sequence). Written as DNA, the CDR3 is TGTGCCAGCAGCGAGGACACCTCCTACGAGCAGTACTTC. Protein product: CASSEDTSYEQYF.

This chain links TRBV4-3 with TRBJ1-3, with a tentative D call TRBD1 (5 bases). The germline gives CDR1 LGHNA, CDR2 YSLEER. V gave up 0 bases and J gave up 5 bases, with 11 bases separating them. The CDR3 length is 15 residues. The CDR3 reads CASSQDPGPRNTIYF. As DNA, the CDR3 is TGCGCCAGCAGCCAAGATCCAGGGCCCCGAAACACCATATATTTT.

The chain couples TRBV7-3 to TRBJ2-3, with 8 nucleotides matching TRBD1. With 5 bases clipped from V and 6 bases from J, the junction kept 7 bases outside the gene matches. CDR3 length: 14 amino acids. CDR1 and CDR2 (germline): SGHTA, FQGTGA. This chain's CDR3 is CASSMDRARDTQYF. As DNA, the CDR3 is TGTGCCAGCAGCATGGACAGGGCCCGGGATACGCAGTATTTT.

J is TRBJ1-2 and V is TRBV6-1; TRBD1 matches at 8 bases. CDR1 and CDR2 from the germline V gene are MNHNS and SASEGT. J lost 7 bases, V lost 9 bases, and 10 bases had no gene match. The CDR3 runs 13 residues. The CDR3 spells CASQAQGAVGYTF. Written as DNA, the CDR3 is TGTGCCAGTCAAGCTCAGGGGGCGGTTGGCTACACCTTC.

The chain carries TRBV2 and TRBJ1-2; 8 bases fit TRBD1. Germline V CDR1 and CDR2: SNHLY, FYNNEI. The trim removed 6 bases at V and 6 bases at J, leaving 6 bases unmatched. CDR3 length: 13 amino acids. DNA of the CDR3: TGTGCCAGCAGGCAGACAGGGGAGGATGGCTACACCTTC. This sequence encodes CASRQTGEDGYTF.

DNA for the CDR3: TGTGCCAGCAGCTCCCTAAGGGGCCGTCAAGAGACCCAGTACTTC. This gives the protein CASSSLRGRQETQYF. The rearrangement uses TRBV7-2 and TRBJ2-5; D possibly corresponds to TRBD1 (5 bases). V was trimmed by 4 bases and J by 2 bases, leaving 14 bases between them. The germline CDR1 and CDR2 sequences are SGHTA and FQGNSA. This CDR3 is built from 15 residues. Full variable domain (remainder filled in from reference TRBV7-2 and TRBJ2-5): GAGVSQSPSNKVTEKGKDVELRCDPISGHTALYWYRQSLGQGLEFLIYFQGNSAPDKSGLPSDRFSAERTGGSVSTLTIQRTQQEDSAVYLCASSSLRGRQETQYFGPGTRLLVL.

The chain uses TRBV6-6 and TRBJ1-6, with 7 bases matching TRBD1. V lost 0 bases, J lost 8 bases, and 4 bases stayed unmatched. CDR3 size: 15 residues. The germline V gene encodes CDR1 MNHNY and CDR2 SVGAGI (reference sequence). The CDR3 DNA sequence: TGTGCCAGCAGTTACTCAGGACAGGTAGATTCACCCCTCCACTTT. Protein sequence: CASSYSGQVDSPLHF.

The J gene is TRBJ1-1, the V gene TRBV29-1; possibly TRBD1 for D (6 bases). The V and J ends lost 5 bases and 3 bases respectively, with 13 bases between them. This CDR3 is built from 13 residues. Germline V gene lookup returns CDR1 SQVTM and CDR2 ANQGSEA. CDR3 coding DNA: TGCAGCGTTCGGACAGCAGTTTACACTGAAGCTTTCTTT. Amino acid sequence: CSVRTAVYTEAFF.

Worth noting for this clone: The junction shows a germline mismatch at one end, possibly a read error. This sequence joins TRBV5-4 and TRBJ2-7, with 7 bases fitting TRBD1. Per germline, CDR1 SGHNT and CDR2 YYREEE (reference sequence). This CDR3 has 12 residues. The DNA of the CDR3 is TGTGCCAGCAGCTGGCAGGGGGAGAGTAAGAACTTC. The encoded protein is CASSWQGESKNF.

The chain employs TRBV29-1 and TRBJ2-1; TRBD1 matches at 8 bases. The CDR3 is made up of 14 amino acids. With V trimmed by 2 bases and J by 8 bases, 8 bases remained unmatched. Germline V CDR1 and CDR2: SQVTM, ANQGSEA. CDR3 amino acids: CSVELGQAPDEQFF. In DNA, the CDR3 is TGCAGCGTTGAATTGGGACAGGCCCCCGATGAGCAGTTCTTC.

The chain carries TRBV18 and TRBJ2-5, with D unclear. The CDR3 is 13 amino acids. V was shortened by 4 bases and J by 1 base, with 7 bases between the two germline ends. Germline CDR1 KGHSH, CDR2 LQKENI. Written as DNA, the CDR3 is TGTGCCAGCTCACGATCGGTCCAAGAGACCCAGTACTTC. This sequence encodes CASSRSVQETQYF.